This TCR beta chain derives from a study of Ad26.COV2.S vaccination and SARS-CoV-2 variants. Across the whole study: Dosing was one shot or two shots 56 days apart. Points from the study as a whole: Vaccine recipients and placebo recipients showed similar non-spike TCR breadth. Considerable breadth of spike-specific CD8+ and CD4+ T cell responses has reportedly been documented following vaccination.

CDR3 size: 12 residues. Trimming cost V 3 bases and J 5 bases, with 7 bases left between them. Per germline, CDR1 MNHNS and CDR2 SASEGT. A note on this clone: What it recognizes is unknown.

Clones were sequenced by immunoSEQ multiplex PCR, and TCRdb holds only the in-frame ones, with some missing. The sample contains around 300,000 clones, around 89% of which appear only once. The treatment: approximately 18 received Ad26.COV2.S at low or high dose, single or two shots; several received placebo; per-sample allocation not given. Day 63 after the first injection of vaccine or placebo was the sampling time. The sequenced sample was peripheral blood, obtained in a trial of Ad26.COV2.S vaccine versus placebo. The rearrangement joins TRBV6-1 to TRBJ2-5, with D unclear. The TCR sequence derives from a person between 18 and 60 years old who received the Ad26.COV2.S COVID-19 vaccine or a placebo. The CDR3 protein is CASSEKFETQYF. CDR3 coding DNA: TGTGCCAGCAGTGAGAAGTTTGAGACCCAGTACTTC.